One and the same sample provided the 21 T cell receptor beta chains below, sequenced in a study of T cells in Graves' hyperthyroidism and ophthalmopathy. RNA transcripts yielded amplified TCR beta CDR3 regions. Initially, a first-round RT-PCR of the TCR CDR3 employed the HTBI primer set. Each CDR3 protein is one row after TCRdb ran MiXCR on the multiplex PCR reads. There are about 360,000 distinct CDR3 sequences in the sample; under 15% occur only once, and around a tenth lies in the top ten. The sequenced sample consisted of blood. These receptors all come from a woman aged 18-29 years with Graves' hyperthyroidism.

This rearrangement joins TRBV7-2 to TRBJ2-5; 8 bases map to TRBD2. The J segment lost 4 bases and the V segment lost 6 bases, leaving 10 bases of the junction unmatched. The CDR3 totals 15 residues. Looked up from germline, CDR1 is SGHTA and CDR2 is FQGNSA. CDR3 in DNA: TGTGCCAGCAGTCCAGGAAGCGGGGGTCCAGAGACCCAGTACTTC. It specifies CASSPGSGGPETQYF.

Notes on this clonotype: A read error may explain this, as a much larger clone is one base away. V and J are TRBV11-2 and TRBJ1-1; TRBD1 is a possible D gene (6 bases). CDR1 is SGHAT, CDR2 FQNNGV, per germline. CDR3 length equals 13 residues. V gave up 4 bases and J gave up 5 bases, with 11 bases separating them. CDR3 in amino acids: CASSSIDRTEAFF. Written as DNA, the CDR3 is TGTGCCAGCAGCTCGATAGACAGGACTGAAGCTTTCTTT.

This clonotype has just a few counts. The chain has TRBV27 and TRBJ1-2; D uncertain. There are 14 residues in the CDR3. V dropped 3 bases and J dropped 5 bases, with 13 bases sitting between them. Germline assignment: CDR1 MNHEY and CDR2 SMNVEV (reference sequence). CDR3: CASSLAARDYGYTF. CDR3 in DNA: TGTGCCAGCAGTTTGGCAGCTCGGGATTATGGCTACACCTTC.

This clonotype was counted ten times or more. In nucleotides, the CDR3 is TGTGCCAGCAGTCCCCTCTTGGGGTCCGGGACTGAAGCTTTCTTT. Protein product: CASSPLLGSGTEAFF. The chain recombines TRBV27 with TRBJ1-1; D ambiguous. Germline V gene data show CDR1 as MNHEY and CDR2 as SMNVEV (reference sequence). V lost 5 bases and J lost 5, with 18 bases in between. CDR3 length: 15 residues.

This clonotype appeared many times. The chain employs TRBV18 and TRBJ1-2; tentative D call: TRBD1 (5 bases). V was trimmed by 5 bases and J by 2 bases, leaving 9 bases between them. CDR1 is KGHSH, CDR2 LQKENI, per germline. This CDR3 spans 13 amino acids. CDR3 sequence reads: CASSSTENYGYTF. The CDR3 nucleotides read TGTGCCAGCTCATCGACAGAGAACTATGGCTACACCTTC.

This clonotype was seen at least ten times. The chain is built from TRBV5-1 and TRBJ2-2; weak D call: TRBD2 (6 bases). Germline CDR1 SGHRS, CDR2 YFSETQ. Trimming pared 0 bases from V and 0 bases from J, leaving 9 bases between. There are 16 residues in the CDR3. The CDR3 DNA follows: TGCGCCAGCAGCTTGGTGCGGGACCCGAACACCGGGGAGCTGTTTTTT. Protein sequence: CASSLVRDPNTGELFF. The whole variable domain, filled in from reference TRBV5-1 and TRBJ2-2, reads KAGVTQTPRYLIKTRGQQVTLSCSPISGHRSVSWYQQTPGQGLQFLFEYFSETQRNKGNFPGRFSGRQFSNSRSEMNVSTLELGDSALYLCASSLVRDPNTGELFFGEGSRLTVL.

The chain has TRBV4-3 and TRBJ2-2; D call uncertain. Germline CDR1 and CDR2: LGHNA and YSLEER. CDR3 length equals 14 residues. The V end was cut by 0 bases, the J end by 4 bases, with 6 bases between. The CDR3 is CASSQDTVTGELFF. The CDR3 DNA sequence: TGCGCCAGCAGCCAAGACACAGTCACCGGGGAGCTGTTTTTT.

This clonotype occurred many times. This chain links TRBV3-1 with TRBJ2-7; D is unclear. CDR1 is LGHDT, CDR2 YNNKEL, per germline (reference sequence). CDR3 length: 13 residues. V gave up 4 bases and J gave up 3 bases, with 10 bases separating them. The CDR3 DNA reads as TGTGCCAGCAGCCTTTTAGGAAGCTACGAGCAGTACTTC. Residues: CASSLLGSYEQYF.

This clonotype has ten or more counts. The chain couples TRBV7-8 to TRBJ1-6; no reliable D call. There are 13 residues in the CDR3. Deletions cut 5 bases from V and 9 bases from J, with 11 bases between. CDR1 is SGHVS, CDR2 FQNEAQ, per germline. DNA for the CDR3: TGTGCCAGCAGCAAACTTGAACGTTCACCCCTCCACTTT. Encoded protein: CASSKLERSPLHF.

This clonotype was detected only a few times. V is TRBV19 and J is TRBJ2-1; 8 nucleotides line up with TRBD2. Germline CDR1 is LNHDA and CDR2 is SQIVND (reference sequence). The CDR3 contains 16 residues. Trimming at V came to 8 bases and at J to 0 bases, leaving 9 bases not matched to a gene. The CDR3 DNA is TGTGCCAGTGGGGGGCTAGCGGGCGACTCCTACAATGAGCAGTTCTTC. The encoded protein is CASGGLAGDSYNEQFF.

The sample holds many counts of this clonotype. The CDR3 loop reads CASRWGTSGNNEQFF. CDR3 DNA sequence: TGTGCCAGCAGGTGGGGGACTAGCGGGAACAATGAGCAGTTCTTC. This chain links TRBV12-3 or TRBV12-4 with TRBJ2-1; TRBD2 matches at 13 bases. The CDR3 has 15 amino acids. V shed 6 bases, J shed 5 bases, and the junction held 4 bases outside the gene matches.

The table lists this clonotype with many counts. J is TRBJ2-7 and V is TRBV20-1, with D perhaps matching TRBD1 (6 bases). Between the trimmed V and J ends, which lost 6 bases and 4 bases, there was a span of 16 bases. The CDR3 has 13 amino acids. Germline V gene lookup returns CDR1 DFQATT and CDR2 SNEGSKA (reference sequence). Here the CDR3 reads CSALSSGEYEQYF. CDR3 coding DNA: TGCAGTGCCCTTTCTTCAGGGGAATACGAGCAGTACTTC.

The table lists this clonotype with a count of one. The J gene is TRBJ2-2, the V gene TRBV5-1; weak D call: TRBD2 (5 bases). Per germline, CDR1 SGHRS and CDR2 YFSETQ. CDR3 length: 15 amino acids. V was clipped by 0 bases and J by 0 bases, with 6 bases between them. Here the CDR3 reads CASSLAGTNTGELFF. The CDR3 DNA sequence: TGCGCCAGCAGCTTGGCGGGGACGAACACCGGGGAGCTGTTTTTT.

This clonotype showed up just a few times. J is TRBJ2-2 and V is TRBV19, with a tentative D call TRBD1 (6 bases). Germline CDR1 and CDR2: LNHDA and SQIVND (reference sequence). This CDR3 comprises 15 residues. Deletions cut 3 bases from V and 3 bases from J, with 11 bases between. In nucleotides, the CDR3 is TGTGCCAGTAGTATTCAGGGGAGATACACCGGGGAGCTGTTTTTT. It is translated as CASSIQGRYTGELFF.

In this sample, this clonotype turned up many times. The chain links TRBV11-2 to TRBJ1-1; 9 nucleotides line up with TRBD1. This CDR3 region has 16 residues. Trimming cost V 2 bases and J 10 bases; bases outside gene matches: 14. Germline V CDR1 and CDR2: SGHAT, FQNNGV. The CDR3 loop reads CASSLSLSQGARGAFF. DNA of the CDR3: TGTGCCAGCAGCTTAAGTTTATCACAGGGGGCAAGGGGAGCTTTCTTT.

In its sample, this clonotype was seen a few times. The chain joins TRBV24-1 to TRBJ2-5, with 8 bases fitting TRBD1. The germline gives CDR1 KGHDR, CDR2 SFDVKD. V dropped 4 bases and J dropped 4; count of bases not matched to a gene: 4. The CDR3 spans 14 residues. The CDR3 spells CATSDRGRRETQYF. The CDR3 DNA reads as TGTGCCACCAGTGACAGGGGGCGCAGAGAGACCCAGTACTTC.

This clonotype was seen a handful of times. This sequence joins TRBV4-1 and TRBJ1-4; tentatively, D is TRBD1 (5 bases). V was clipped by 1 base and J by 7 bases, with 19 bases between them. The length of the CDR3 is 17 residues. CDR1 MGHRA and CDR2 YSYEKL come from the germline V gene. CDR3 protein: CASSQVLAGGVSEKLFF. DNA of the CDR3: TGCGCCAGCAGCCAAGTCCTAGCCGGGGGAGTGAGTGAAAAACTGTTTTTT.

This clonotype was seen more than once but under ten times. The chain recombines TRBV20-1 with TRBJ2-7; 13 nucleotides align to TRBD2. The germline CDR1 and CDR2 sequences are DFQATT and SNEGSKA (reference sequence). Trimming at V came to 5 bases and at J to 5 bases, leaving 6 bases not matched to a gene. This CDR3 has 14 amino acids. In DNA, the CDR3 is TGCAGTGCTTTAACTAGCGGGAGGGGGAACGAGCAGTACTTC. Protein product: CSALTSGRGNEQYF.

This clonotype was seen at least ten times. The genes are TRBV12-3 or TRBV12-4 and TRBJ2-2, with 7 nucleotides matching TRBD2. This CDR3 has 15 amino acids. With V trimmed by 4 bases and J by 6 bases, 8 bases remained unmatched. CDR3 residues: CASSSGTRGAGELFF. The CDR3 DNA follows: TGTGCCAGCAGTTCAGGAACACGGGGGGCCGGGGAGCTGTTTTTT.

A few counts support this clonotype. The chain joins TRBV24-1 to TRBJ1-2; 7 nucleotides match TRBD1. CDR1 KGHDR and CDR2 SFDVKD come from the germline V gene. Trimming at V came to 7 bases and at J to 5 bases, leaving 15 bases not matched to a gene. This CDR3 has 16 amino acids. The CDR3 spells CATSPMGQPLGYGYTF. The CDR3 DNA follows: TGTGCCACCAGCCCGATGGGACAGCCCCTTGGATATGGCTACACCTTC.

This clonotype has a count of ten or more. The J gene is TRBJ2-6, the V gene TRBV10-3; a weak D match, TRBD1 (5 bases). Trimming pared 5 bases from V and 1 base from J, leaving 18 bases between. Per germline, CDR1 ENHRY and CDR2 SYGVKD. The CDR3 length is 18 residues. The CDR3 sequence is CAISPRTTSGSGANVLTF. CDR3 DNA sequence: TGTGCCATCAGTCCACGAACCACCTCAGGGTCTGGGGCCAACGTCCTGACTTTC.